This TCR beta chain emerged from a study of cytotoxic CD8 clonotypes in ibrutinib-treated CLL listed by TCRdb under 2021. For the study in its entirety: The cohort was composed of 11 relapsed/refractory and about 15 treatment-naive patients; IGHV unmutated status was identified in 17 patients. Partial responses were observed in some 24 patients and complete responses in 2; after a median follow-up of 68 months, remission was maintained in 14 patients and progression was observed in 12. Samples at response were collected after a median of about 12 months of treatment, with a range of about 6 to 40 months. On average, each sample yielded around 230,000 productive templates and roughly 95,000 productive rearrangements. Longitudinal samples were available for about 30% of the 86 trial participants. Cryopreserved peripheral blood mononuclear cells were collected before treatment, at response, and at either disease progression or sustained remission. Every sample from remission and from progressive disease was obtained while the patients were still on ibrutinib.

Each clonotype received, on average, 10x coverage in deep resolution sequencing performed on a MiSeq, where the target depth lay between 1 in 1 million and 1 in 200,000 T cells. The immunoSEQ hsTCRB Kit was used to generate TCR beta libraries. The authors processed their data as follows. ImmunoSEQ Data Assistant and ImmunoSEQ Analyzer were used for data analysis, and V, D and J genes were assigned according to IMGT definitions. Clonality, which ranges from 0 to 1, was calculated as one minus the normalized Shannon entropy of productive rearrangement frequencies. Only overrepresented clonotypes making up at least 0.05% of each patient's repertoire were included in the public clonotype analysis. Some 12 age-matched healthy donor repertoires from immuneACCESS served as clonality controls. The source is immuneACCESS, and TCRdb retained only in-frame sequences with V and J called. Part of the clones is not carried over; for the studies checked, unresolved V genes explain less than half of this, and the remainder is unexplained. V, J and clone size are taken as reported in that table, and D and trimming were inferred from the DNA itself. Recorded for this sample are hundreds of thousands of clones; around three quarters of them occurred a single time. The top ten clonotypes cover 15% of the sample.

The full study reports these points: At ibrutinib response clonality went up, during sustained remission it held steady, and at progression it dropped back toward baseline. Baseline clonality exceeded that of age-matched healthy donors and correlated strongly with circulating CD8+ T-cell counts. Public clonotypes were found to be uncommon and were observed to contract or remain stable during treatment; the increase in clonality was shown to reflect expansion of private clonotypes at ibrutinib response. Sampling times were not matched between sustained-remission and progressing patients, and lymph node repertoires were not studied.

Trimming leaves V shorter by 11 bases and J shorter by 6 bases, with the junction holding 5 bases beyond the gene matches. The cysteine opens and the phenylalanine closes a CDR3 of 12 amino acids. CDR3 DNA only is kept here, 36 bases in frame from base 1. The CDR1 and CDR2 encoded by the germline V gene are SGHAT and FQNNGV. In regard to this clone: Its antigen has not been determined. Within one base of it there is no much larger clone, and no base qualities were kept.

The intended sense of this specimen's time point label: approximately 2 years on ibrutinib. Around 2 micrograms of genomic DNA were extracted from cryopreserved PBMCs for TCR beta library preparation. Longitudinal blood samples from CLL patients on ibrutinib monotherapy underwent high-throughput TCR beta sequencing. The patients took part in an open-label, single-center phase 2 trial of ibrutinib monotherapy. In this chain, TRBV11-2 is recombined with TRBJ1-1; a stretch of 11 junction bases matches TRBD1. This TCR derives from a human donor with chronic lymphocytic leukemia. Here the sequenced sample was PBMCs, taken after 24 months of ibrutinib treatment. The CDR3 reads as follows: CASWGQGAEAFF. The nucleotide sequence reads TGTGCCTCCTGGGGACAGGGGGCTGAAGCTTTCTTT.